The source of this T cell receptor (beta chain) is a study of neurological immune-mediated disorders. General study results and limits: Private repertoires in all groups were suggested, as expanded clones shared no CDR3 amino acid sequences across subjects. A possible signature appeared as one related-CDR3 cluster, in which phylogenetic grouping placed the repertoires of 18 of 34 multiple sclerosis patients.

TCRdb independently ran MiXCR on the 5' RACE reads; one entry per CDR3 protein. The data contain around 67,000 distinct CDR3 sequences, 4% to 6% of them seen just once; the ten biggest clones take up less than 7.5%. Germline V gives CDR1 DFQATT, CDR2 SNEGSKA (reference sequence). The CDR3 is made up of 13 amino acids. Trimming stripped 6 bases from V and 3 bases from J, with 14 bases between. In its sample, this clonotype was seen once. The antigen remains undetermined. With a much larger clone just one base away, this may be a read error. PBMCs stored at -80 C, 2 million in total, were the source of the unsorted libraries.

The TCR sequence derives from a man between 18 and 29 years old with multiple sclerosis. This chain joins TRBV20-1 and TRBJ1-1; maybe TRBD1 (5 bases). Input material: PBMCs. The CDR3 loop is CSAHGRADTEAFF. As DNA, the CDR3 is TGCAGTGCCCATGGCAGGGCGGACACTGAAGCTTTCTTT.